This T cell receptor (beta chain) was recorded in a study of blood T cell dynamics during melanoma immunotherapy. Study in general: Standard first-line treatment here was pembrolizumab or nivolumab plus ipilimumab in metastatic melanoma.

The assay was immunoSEQ multiplex PCR, and TCRdb's table has in-frame clones only and misses some. Of tens of thousands of clones in the sample, about nine tenths are singletons; the top ten hold over 1%. Time point described: pre-treatment baseline. Sampling occurred pretreatment (T0) and at week 3 (W3), after cycle one of checkpoint blockade. Patients with prior systemic cancer treatment, concomitant immunosuppressants, or other active malignancies were excluded. V was pared by 4 bases and J by 4 bases, with 15 bases of the junction left unmatched. Germline V gene data show CDR1 as SEHNR and CDR2 as FQNEAQ (reference sequence). The CDR3 extends over 18 amino acids.

Sequencing used blood, obtained from a patient treated with checkpoint blockade. This sequence originates from a human donor with melanoma. The rearrangement uses TRBV7-9 and TRBJ2-3, with 9 bases matching TRBD2. CDR3 sequence reads: CASSSPVRVAGASDTQYF. The CDR3 DNA reads TGTGCCAGCAGCTCCCCAGTTAGGGTAGCGGGAGCGTCAGATACGCAGTATTTT.